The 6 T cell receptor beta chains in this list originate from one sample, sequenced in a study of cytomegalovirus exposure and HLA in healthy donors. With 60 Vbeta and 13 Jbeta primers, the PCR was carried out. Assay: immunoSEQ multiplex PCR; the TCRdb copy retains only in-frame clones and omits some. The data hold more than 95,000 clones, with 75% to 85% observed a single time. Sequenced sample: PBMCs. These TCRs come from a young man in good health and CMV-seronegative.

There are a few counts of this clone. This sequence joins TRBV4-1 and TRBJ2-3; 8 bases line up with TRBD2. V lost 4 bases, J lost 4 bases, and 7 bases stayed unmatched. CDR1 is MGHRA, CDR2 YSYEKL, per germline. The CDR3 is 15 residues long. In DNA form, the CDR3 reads TGCGCCAGCAGCCTACCCCGGGAGGGGTCAGATACGCAGTATTTT. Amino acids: CASSLPREGSDTQYF.

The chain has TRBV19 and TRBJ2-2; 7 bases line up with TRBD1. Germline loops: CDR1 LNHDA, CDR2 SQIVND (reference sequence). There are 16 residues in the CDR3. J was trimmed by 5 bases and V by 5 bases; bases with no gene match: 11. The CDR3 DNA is TGTGCCAGTAGTCTCCCTACAGGGGCAGGGACCGGGGAGCTGTTTTTT. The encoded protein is CASSLPTGAGTGELFF.

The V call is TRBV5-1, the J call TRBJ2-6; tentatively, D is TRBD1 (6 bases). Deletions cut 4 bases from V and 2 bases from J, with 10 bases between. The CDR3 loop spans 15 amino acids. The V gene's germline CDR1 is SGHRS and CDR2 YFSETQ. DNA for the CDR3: TGCGCCAGCAGCCCCCAGGGGACTGGGGCCAACGTCCTGACTTTC. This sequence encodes CASSPQGTGANVLTF.

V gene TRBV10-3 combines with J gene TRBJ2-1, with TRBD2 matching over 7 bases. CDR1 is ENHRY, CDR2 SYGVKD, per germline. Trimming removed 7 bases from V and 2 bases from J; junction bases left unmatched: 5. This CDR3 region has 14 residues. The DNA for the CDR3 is TGTGCCATCAACGAGGGAGGGCCCTACAATGAGCAGTTCTTC. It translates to CAINEGGPYNEQFF.

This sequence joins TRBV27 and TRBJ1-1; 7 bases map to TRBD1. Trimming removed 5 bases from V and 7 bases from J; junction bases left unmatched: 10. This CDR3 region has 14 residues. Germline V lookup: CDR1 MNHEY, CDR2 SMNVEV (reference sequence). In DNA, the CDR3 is TGTGCCAGCAGTCTCAGACAGGGAGGAATTGAAGCTTTCTTT. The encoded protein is CASSLRQGGIEAFF.

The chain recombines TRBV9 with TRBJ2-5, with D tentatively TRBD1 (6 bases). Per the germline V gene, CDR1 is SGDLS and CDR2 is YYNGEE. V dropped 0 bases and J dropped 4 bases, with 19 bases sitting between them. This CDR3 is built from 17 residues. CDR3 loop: CASSVDPPQGFGETQYF. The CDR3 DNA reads TGTGCCAGCAGCGTAGACCCCCCCCAGGGGTTCGGAGAGACCCAGTACTTC.